This T cell receptor (beta chain) was observed in a study of lung T cells in sarcoidosis with Löfgren's syndrome. Study information: Analyses focused on Löfgren's syndrome patients. General study results and limits: Versus controls, Löfgren's syndrome patients reportedly showed TRAV12-1 and TRBV2 as most expanded. Shared TRAV12-1 and TRBV2 CDR3 motifs across Löfgren's syndrome patients reportedly suggested public CD4+ TCRs.

This clonotype has at least ten counts. Its antigen is still unknown. TCRdb analysed the reads with MiXCR anew, one entry per CDR3 protein. The table records tens of thousands of distinct CDR3 sequences, 21% of them present only once. Per germline, CDR1 LNHDA and CDR2 SQIVND (reference sequence). V shed 6 bases and J 3 bases; nucleotides not matched to a gene: 4. The CDR3 is 14 residues long. The rearrangement uses TRBV19 and TRBJ1-4; 7 positions match TRBD1. The TCR sequence derives from a human donor with sarcoidosis (Löfgren's syndrome or another form), or a control subject (not recorded which). The sample taken for sequencing was CD4+ T cells from PBMCs. CDR3 region: CASSRTGPNEKLFF. The CDR3 nucleotides are TGTGCCAGTAGCAGGACAGGACCTAATGAAAAACTGTTTTTT.